One and the same sample provided the 24 T cell receptor beta chains below, sequenced in a study of Graves' ophthalmopathy and Graves' hyperthyroidism. Amplifying from RNA transcripts, the study obtained TCR beta CDR3 regions. An initial RT-PCR round employing HTBI primers preceded a second-round multiplex PCR. TCRdb used MiXCR to reprocess the multiplex PCR reads, holding one entry per CDR3 protein. The repertoire includes 450,000 to 600,000 distinct CDR3 sequences, under 45% of them detected once, and about 4% sits in the top ten. Sequencing was carried out using peripheral blood or thyroid tissue (not recorded which). Every receptor here comes from an adult man with Graves' hyperthyroidism.

This clonotype was seen many times. The CDR3 coding sequence is TGTGCCAGTTCTACCGGCACCTCCTACGAGCAGTACTTC. Its protein product is CASSTGTSYEQYF. The chain uses TRBV19 and TRBJ2-7; D not certain. This CDR3 is built from 13 residues. Trimming pared 8 bases from V and 0 bases from J, leaving 11 bases between. Per germline, CDR1 LNHDA and CDR2 SQIVND (reference sequence).

This clonotype appeared many times. One junction end disagrees with the germline gene, perhaps due to a read error. The CDR3 region has the DNA TGTGCCAGCAGTGAAGCTGTAGGACGGCAGAAGTTT. It codes for CASSEAVGRQKF. The V and J genes are TRBV6-1 and TRBJ1-6, with D unresolved. The CDR3 is made up of 12 amino acids. From germline, CDR1 is MNHNS and CDR2 SASEGT.

Remarks on this clonotype: A junction boundary mismatches the germline segment, possibly from a read error. This chain joins TRBV5-1 and TRBJ2-2, with TRBD2 matching 8 bases. The CDR3 covers 13 residues. In germline, CDR1 is SGHRS, CDR2 YFSETQ. The CDR3 reads CASSLEESGGLFF. The CDR3, as DNA: TGCGCCAGCAGCTTGGAAGAGAGCGGGGGGCTGTTTTTT.

This clonotype was counted at least ten times. The chain couples TRBV7-9 to TRBJ1-2; TRBD1 aligns across 7 bases. Per germline, CDR1 SEHNR and CDR2 FQNEAQ (reference sequence). V was clipped by 1 base and J by 1 base; unmatched bases: 0. CDR3 length: 14 amino acids. The CDR3 DNA is TGTGCCAGCAGCTTAGGGGACAGTAACTATGGCTACACCTTC. It codes for CASSLGDSNYGYTF.

This clonotype was picked up one time. The V gene is TRBV10-1, the J gene TRBJ2-7; 7 bases match TRBD1. Germline assignment: CDR1 WNHNN and CDR2 SYGVQD (reference sequence). This CDR3 is built from 14 residues. After removal of 2 bases from V and 3 bases from J, the junction contained 4 bases not matched to a gene. CDR3 DNA: TGCGCCAGCAGTGAGCGGGACAGAAACTACGAGCAGTACTTC. This encodes CASSERDRNYEQYF.

This clonotype was observed a few times. The chain joins TRBV7-8 to TRBJ2-7; no clear D. The DNA end lines up better with TRBJ2-1; the J call may be wrong. The CDR3 totals 14 residues. Germline CDR1 is SGHVS and CDR2 is FQNEAQ. CDR3 bases: TGTGCCAGCAGCTTGACCGGCGCTGACAATGAGCAGTTCTTC. Translating it yields CASSLTGADNEQFF.

This rearrangement joins TRBV19 to TRBJ2-7; 12 positions agree with TRBD2. The J call may be incorrect, as the DNA end agrees better with TRBJ2-1. Germline CDR1 is LNHDA and CDR2 is SQIVND (reference sequence). The CDR3 has 19 amino acids. The CDR3, as DNA: TGTGCCAGTAGTATGGGACGGCTAGCGGGAGGGTCCCCCTACAATGAGCAGTTCTTC. Encoded protein: CASSMGRLAGGSPYNEQFF.

Turning to this clonotype: This may arise from a read error, as a much more abundant clone is one base away. The chain has TRBV24-1 and TRBJ1-1; D perhaps matches TRBD1 (6 bases). V shed 4 bases and J shed 1 base, with 12 bases lying between them. Germline-derived CDR1 and CDR2 are KGHDR and SFDVKD. CDR3 length: 15 amino acids. The CDR3 region is CATSEEDRQNTEAFF. Here the CDR3 DNA reads TGTGCCACCAGTGAGGAGGACAGACAGAACACTGAAGCTTTCTTT.

This clonotype appeared many times. The V gene is TRBV20-1, the J gene TRBJ1-5; D possibly corresponds to TRBD1 (6 bases). Germline V gene data show CDR1 as DFQATT and CDR2 as SNEGSKA (reference sequence). This CDR3 is 14 amino acids long. The V gene lost 5 bases and the J gene lost 0 bases, with 11 bases spanning the gap. The CDR3 loop reads CSACRDTSNQPQHF. The CDR3 nucleotides read TGCAGTGCTTGCCGGGACACTAGCAATCAGCCCCAGCATTTT.

This clonotype was counted between two and nine times. This chain joins TRBV20-1 and TRBJ2-7, with TRBD2 identical over 16 bases. CDR1 and CDR2 from the germline V gene are DFQATT and SNEGSKA (reference sequence). The CDR3 has 17 residues. The J segment lost 5 bases and the V segment lost 6 bases, leaving 13 bases of the junction unmatched. The CDR3: CSADNPGLAGGRHEQYF. CDR3 nucleotides: TGCAGTGCCGACAACCCGGGACTAGCGGGGGGGAGGCACGAGCAGTACTTC.

The chain links TRBV11-2 to TRBJ2-7; TRBD2 might be the D (5 bases). The germline V and J ends were trimmed by 1 base and 5 bases, with 12 bases remaining between them. Germline V gives CDR1 SGHAT, CDR2 FQNNGV. This CDR3 has 14 amino acids. DNA for the CDR3: TGTGCCAGCAGCTTAGCGGGGAGACTCGACGAGCAGTACTTC. Translated: CASSLAGRLDEQYF.

The sample holds one count of this clonotype. Given a much more abundant clone one base away, this may be a read error. The rearrangement joins TRBV6-5 to TRBJ1-4; TRBD1 is a possible D gene (5 bases). The germline CDR1 and CDR2 sequences are MNHEY and SVGAGI. CDR3 length: 13 residues. Trimming cost V 2 bases and J 7 bases, with 8 bases left between them. The CDR3 nucleotides are TGTGCCAGCAGTTACGGTGGGGGTGAAAAACTGTTTTTT. It yields the protein CASSYGGGEKLFF.

V usage is TRBV20-1 and J usage is TRBJ1-2, with 9 bases lining up with TRBD1. Trimming cost V 6 bases and J 6 bases; bases outside gene matches: 8. This CDR3 region has 13 residues. In germline, CDR1 is DFQATT, CDR2 SNEGSKA (reference sequence). CDR3 amino acids: CSAPRDRENGYTF. Here the CDR3 DNA reads TGCAGTGCCCCCCGGGACAGGGAAAATGGCTACACCTTC.

CDR3 region: CASSQDVNRWTGELFF. The CDR3 region has the DNA TGCGCCAGCAGCCAAGACGTTAACAGATGGACCGGGGAGCTGTTTTTT. The chain joins TRBV4-1 to TRBJ2-2, with D hard to call. V was shortened by 0 bases and J by 5 bases, with 13 bases between the two germline ends. CDR1 and CDR2 (germline): MGHRA, YSYEKL. The CDR3 covers 16 residues.

The rearrangement joins TRBV6-5 to TRBJ1-4; the D gene is possibly TRBD1 (6 bases). The CDR3 length is 16 residues. Trimming pared 6 bases from V and 3 bases from J, leaving 17 bases between. Germline assignment: CDR1 MNHEY and CDR2 SVGAGI. CDR3 loop: CASSVKQGGPNEKLFF. CDR3 nucleotide sequence: TGTGCCAGCAGCGTAAAACAAGGGGGTCCTAATGAAAAACTGTTTTTT.

This clonotype was seen many times. The CDR3 loop is CAISPGQGVDGYTF. The CDR3 DNA sequence: TGTGCCATCAGCCCGGGACAGGGGGTGGATGGCTACACCTTC. The chain uses TRBV10-3 and TRBJ1-2, with TRBD1 identical over 11 bases. The CDR3 extends over 14 amino acids. Germline-derived CDR1 and CDR2 are ENHRY and SYGVKD. V was pared by 6 bases and J by 6 bases, with 6 bases of the junction left unmatched.

Comments on this clonotype: The limits of the CDR3 on the DNA are not certain, so only TCRdb's listed CDR3 is given. The chain combines TRBV29-1 with TRBJ1-4; the table's D call, TRBD1, has no DNA check behind it. CDR1 is SQVTM, CDR2 ANQGSEA, per germline. The CDR3 length equals 11 residues, ends included. CDR3 loop: CSVGRGAETVF.

The rearrangement joins TRBV2 to TRBJ1-1; D uncertain. The CDR3 totals 11 residues. Looked up from germline, CDR1 is SNHLY and CDR2 is FYNNEI. The V and J ends lost 3 bases and 8 bases respectively, with 7 bases between them. The DNA of the CDR3 is TGTGCCAGCAGTGACTATGACGAAGCTTTCTTT. Protein product: CASSDYDEAFF.

This chain connects TRBV15 to TRBJ2-7, with 12 bases identical to TRBD2. The J call may be wrong; the DNA end is better matched by TRBJ2-1. The length of the CDR3 is 16 residues. The germline V gene has CDR1 LNHNV and CDR2 YYDKDF (reference sequence). DNA for the CDR3: TGTGCCACCAGCAGACCTCTAGCGGGGGGGACCTATGAGCAGTTCTTC. Translation gives CATSRPLAGGTYEQFF.

The gene calls are TRBV27 and TRBJ2-2; a weak D match, TRBD1 (6 bases). Germline V gives CDR1 MNHEY, CDR2 SMNVEV (reference sequence). There are 15 residues in the CDR3. With 6 bases removed from V and 1 base from J, the gap between germline ends came to 12 bases. This CDR3 reads CASSLSQGNTGELFF. In nucleotides, the CDR3 is TGTGCCAGCAGCCTGTCACAGGGGAACACCGGGGAGCTGTTTTTT.

The rearrangement links TRBV9 to TRBJ2-7, with 8 bases fitting TRBD1. V shed 4 bases and J 2 bases; nucleotides not matched to a gene: 8. The germline CDR1 and CDR2 sequences are SGDLS and YYNGEE. The CDR3 is 15 amino acids. CDR3 DNA: TGTGCCAGCAGCCCAGTCGGGACAGGAACCTACGAGCAGTACTTC. Translation gives CASSPVGTGTYEQYF. Complete variable domain (other parts from reference TRBV9 and TRBJ2-7): DSGVTQTPKHLITATGQRVTLRCSPRSGDLSVYWYQQSLDQGLQFLIQYYNGEERAKGNILERFSAQQFPDLHSELNLSSLELGDSALYFCASSPVGTGTYEQYFGPGTRLTVT.

As for this clonotype: A much larger clone differs by one base, so this may be a read error. Likely a read error: the CDR3 ends without its conserved phenylalanine or tryptophan. The chain joins TRBV9 to TRBJ2-5, with 12 bases that match TRBD1. There are 16 residues in the CDR3. Trimming cost V 2 bases and J 2 bases; bases outside gene matches: 4. The germline CDR1 and CDR2 sequences are SGDLS and YYNGEE. The CDR3 region is CASSVGTGGFQETQYS. The DNA of the CDR3 is TGTGCCAGCAGCGTCGGGACAGGGGGCTTTCAAGAGACCCAGTACTCC.

This clonotype was recorded many times. CDR3 sequence reads: CASSERSGNTEAFF. The CDR3, as DNA: TGTGCCAGCAGTGAAAGGTCTGGGAACACTGAAGCTTTCTTT. The chain joins TRBV2 to TRBJ1-1; D ambiguous. Trimming cost V 2 bases and J 1 base, with 8 bases left between them. This CDR3 is 14 amino acids long. Germline-derived CDR1 and CDR2 are SNHLY and FYNNEI.

A few counts support this clonotype. V gene TRBV2 combines with J gene TRBJ2-7, with 7 bases aligning to TRBD1. CDR1 is SNHLY and CDR2 is FYNNEI in the germline V gene. Trimming at V came to 6 bases and at J to 5 bases, leaving 13 bases not matched to a gene. The CDR3 runs to 15 residues. Here the CDR3 DNA reads TGTGCCAGCAGCCTCTCCGGGACAGAGGCTGACGAGCAGTACTTC. It encodes CASSLSGTEADEQYF.